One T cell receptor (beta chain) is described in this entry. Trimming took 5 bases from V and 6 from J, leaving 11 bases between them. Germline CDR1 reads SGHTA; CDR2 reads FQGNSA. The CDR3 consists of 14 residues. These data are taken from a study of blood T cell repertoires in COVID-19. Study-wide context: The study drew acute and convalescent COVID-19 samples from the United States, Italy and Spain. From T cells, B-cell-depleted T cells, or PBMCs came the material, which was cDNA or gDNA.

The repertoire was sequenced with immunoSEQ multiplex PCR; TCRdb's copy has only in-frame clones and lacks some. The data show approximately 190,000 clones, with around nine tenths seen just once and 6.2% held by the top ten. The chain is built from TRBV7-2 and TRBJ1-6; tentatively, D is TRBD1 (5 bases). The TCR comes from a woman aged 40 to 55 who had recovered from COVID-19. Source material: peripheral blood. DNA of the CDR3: TGTGCCAGCAGCCCAGGGTCTAGTAATTCACCCCTCCACTTT. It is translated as CASSPGSSNSPLHF.